This T cell receptor (beta chain) was sequenced for a study of blood T cell repertoires in COVID-19 (dated by TCRdb to about 2020). With respect to the entire study: Collaborator samples came from the United States, Italy and Spain and covered acute and convalescent phases of COVID-19. Deeply sampled blood TCRbeta repertoires from subjects exposed to, actively infected with, or recovered from COVID-19 were included in the dataset. The repertoires were released in a freely available public database intended as a resource for research on the immune response to SARS-CoV-2. A de-identified subject ID, COVID-19 status, age in years and sex were almost always included in the sample metadata. The prospective study material was composed of cDNA or gDNA derived from T cells, B-cell-depleted T cells, or PBMCs. The samples were drawn from the first 160 participants of the ongoing ImmuneRACE study and from 1,200 or so subjects provided by 6 global collaborators. Where available, HLA class I and class II types were obtained from metadata supplied by the sample provider rather than from assay-based typing. General study outcomes and caveats: The quantity of clinical and demographic metadata differed by source and by participant and was supplied without curation.

The CDR3 covers 15 residues, taking in both the cysteine and the phenylalanine. The CDR3 DNA has 45 bases and is translated from base 1. According to the germline V gene, CDR1 reads MNHEY and CDR2 reads SVGAGI. At the junction V is shortened by 6 bases and J by 2 bases, with 14 bases in between. In the case of this clone: Its antigen is still unknown. The input lacks base qualities; no much larger clone sits a single base away.

TCRbeta CDR3 regions were amplified from genomic DNA using the immunoSEQ Assay, a bias-controlled multiplex PCR. Concerning the study's data processing: The number of nucleated cells in each sample was estimated by amplification of reference gene primers within the assay. Sequence reads were collapsed and filtered to measure the absolute abundance of every unique TCRbeta CDR3 rearrangement. Productive Simpson clonality was computed per sample as the square root of Simpson's diversity index over productive rearrangements. TCRdb carries this immuneACCESS record with in-frame sequences only. Its versions omit some clonotypes, under half of them owing to an unresolved V gene in the studies checked, with the rest unexplained. Clone size and V and J calls were adopted from that table, with D and trimming inferred from the DNA. The sample profile shows roughly 100,000 clones; roughly nine tenths of them were found once. The ten most abundant clones make up roughly 5.2% of the sample.

The collaborating institutions used their own protocols to collect whole blood in K2EDTA tubes. For TCRbeta analysis, collaborators shipped samples in one of three forms: frozen whole blood, isolated PBMCs, or DNA extracted from either of those sample types. The clonotype originates from a woman aged 80 or older with active COVID-19. The chain is assembled from TRBV6-5 and TRBJ2-1; a tentative D call is TRBD2 (6 bases match). Specimen: peripheral blood. DNA sequence: TGTGCCAGCAGCCCCGGGACTTCCGCCTACAATGAGCAGTTCTTC. Its amino acids are CASSPGTSAYNEQFF.